This T cell receptor beta chain emerged from a study of graft-versus-host responses after intestinal transplantation. For the study at large: Isolated intestinal, liver-intestinal, or multivisceral transplants were what recipients had. All recipients got anti-thymocyte globulin induction, then tacrolimus and steroids for roughly 3 years.

Measured with immunoSEQ multiplex PCR; TCRdb has only the in-frame clones, and not every one. The sample holds 90,000 to 150,000 clones, about 93% seen once. The CDR3 is 17 residues long. Trimming took 5 bases from V and 1 from J, leaving 19 bases between them. From germline, CDR1 is MNHEY and CDR2 SMNVEV (reference sequence). Turning to this clone: Its antigen is unknown.

The sequencing used unstimulated CD4+ T cells sorted from spleen or lymph node cells, collected before intestinal transplant. The sequence came from a human donor who received an intestinal transplant. J is TRBJ2-3 and V is TRBV27, with D unclear. The CDR3 bases are TGTGCCAGCAGTGAACCTCGCGGATTAGCCGGCACAGATACGCAGTATTTT. Residues: CASSEPRGLAGTDTQYF.